The 10 T cell receptor beta chains reported below all come from one sample, sequenced in a study of T cells in women clearing cervical HPV infection. Sequencing used immunoSEQ multiplex PCR; TCRdb keeps in-frame clones, though not all of them. In total, the table holds around 41,000 clones. Sequenced material: blood buffy coat. The receptors shown here come from a woman between 18 and 75 years old with a cervical HPV16 infection that either progressed to CIN3+ or cleared (not recorded which).

Concerning this clone itself: The CDR3 is cut off 3 residues early in the read; its end comes from the germline J gene. The genes are TRBV19 and TRBJ1-2; D possibly corresponds to TRBD1 (6 bases). The CDR3 is 16 residues long. Trimming stripped 3 bases from V and 5 bases from J, with 19 bases between. Germline V gene lookup returns CDR1 LNHDA and CDR2 SQIVND (reference sequence). The CDR3 protein is CASSIGSGTGPYGYTF. The sequenced CDR3 bases are TGTGCCAGTAGTATTGGGTCCGGTACAGGGCCATATGGC.

Concerning this clone itself: The read gets to within 3 residues of the CDR3 end, and the germline J gene fills in the rest. The chain links TRBV9 to TRBJ2-7; 7 bases line up with TRBD1. J lost 0 bases, V lost 3 bases, and 3 bases had no gene match. The CDR3 has 14 residues. Germline V gives CDR1 SGDLS, CDR2 YYNGEE. This chain's CDR3 is CASSAGDSSYEQYF. CDR3 DNA (partial): TGTGCCAGCAGCGCCGGGGACAGCTCCTACGAG.

A word on this clone: The CDR3 end is not reached by the read, which stops 3 residues before it; the germline J gene fills it in. V usage is TRBV5-1 and J usage is TRBJ1-1; D may be TRBD1 (6 bases). The germline V and J ends were trimmed by 0 bases and 7 bases, with 16 bases remaining between them. This CDR3 spans 15 amino acids. In germline, CDR1 is SGHRS, CDR2 YFSETQ. CDR3 sequence reads: CASSLEGGDQGEAFF. The CDR3 bases that were read are TGCGCCAGCAGCTTGGAAGGGGGGGATCAGGGTGAA.

Details on this clone: The DNA ends 3 residues before the CDR3 does, and the rest of the CDR3 is filled in from the germline J gene. The chain recombines TRBV5-5 with TRBJ1-5; D possibly corresponds to TRBD1 (6 bases). The germline gives CDR1 SGHKS, CDR2 YYEKEE (reference sequence). The CDR3 loop spans 13 amino acids. Trimming cost V 4 bases and J 4 bases, with 9 bases left between them. The CDR3 loop is CASSITGNQPQHF. Incomplete CDR3 DNA: TGTGCCAGCAGCATCACAGGGAATCAGCCC.

With regard to this clone: The read ends 3 residues before the CDR3 terminus; that terminus is restored from the germline J gene. The chain links TRBV5-1 to TRBJ2-3; D gene unclear. Germline lookup yields CDR1 SGHRS and CDR2 YFSETQ. Trimming cost V 7 bases and J 5 bases, with 11 bases left between them. The CDR3 runs 12 residues. CDR3 sequence reads: CASALTGDTQYF. CDR3 bases read: TGCGCCAGCGCCCTTACCGGAGATACG. The full variable domain, rest sourced from reference TRBV5-1 and TRBJ2-3, is KAGVTQTPRYLIKTRGQQVTLSCSPISGHRSVSWYQQTPGQGLQFLFEYFSETQRNKGNFPGRFSGRQFSNSRSEMNVSTLELGDSALYLCASALTGDTQYFGPGTRLTVL.

With respect to this clone: One end of the junction is discordant with germline, which a read error may explain. Read data end 3 residues before the CDR3 end; the end is taken from the germline J gene. This rearrangement joins TRBV7-9 to TRBJ2-1, with no clear D. The CDR3 is 13 amino acids. In germline, CDR1 is SEHNR, CDR2 FQNEAQ (reference sequence). The part of the CDR3 DNA that was read is TGTACCAGCAGCTTAAACAGACACAATGAG. It translates to CTSSLNRHNE. The CDR3, in full, reads CTSSLNRHNEQFF.

Points on this clone: With the read ending 3 residues before the CDR3 end, the germline J gene is used to fill in that end. The chain couples TRBV5-4 to TRBJ1-5, with 7 nucleotides matching TRBD1. The V segment lost 0 bases and the J segment 3 bases; nucleotides outside the gene matches: 3. CDR1 SGHNT and CDR2 YYREEE come from the germline V gene (reference sequence). The CDR3 contains 15 residues. CDR3 DNA, as far as it was read: TGTGCCAGCAGCTTGGGAGGGGGCACCAATCAGCCC. Translating gives CASSLGGGTNQP. The entire CDR3 protein reads CASSLGGGTNQPQHF.

In the case of this clone: The read ends 3 residues before the CDR3 terminus; that terminus is restored from the germline J gene. The V gene is TRBV7-9, the J gene TRBJ2-1; D is perhaps TRBD1 (6 bases). V was trimmed by 5 bases and J by 2 bases, leaving 10 bases between them. Germline V gene lookup returns CDR1 SEHNR and CDR2 FQNEAQ (reference sequence). The length of the CDR3 is 14 residues. The sequenced CDR3 bases are TGTGCCAGCAGCCGGGACACCACCTACAATGAG. Its protein is CASSRDTTYNE. The whole CDR3 is CASSRDTTYNEQFF.

Worth noting for this clone: From the germline J gene comes the end of the CDR3, since the read stops 3 residues before it. The gene calls are TRBV6-1 and TRBJ2-3; 8 bases align to TRBD2. Trimming removed 2 bases from V and 0 bases from J; junction bases left unmatched: 1. Germline V lookup: CDR1 MNHNS, CDR2 SASEGT. The CDR3 runs to 15 residues. The chain's CDR3 is CASSELAGSTDTQYF. The covered CDR3 bases are TGTGCCAGCAGTGAACTAGCGGGTAGCACAGATACG.

Remarks on this clone: The read finishes 3 residues shy of the CDR3 end, and the germline J gene is used to complete it. The chain carries TRBV7-3 and TRBJ2-3; D call uncertain. CDR1 and CDR2 from the germline V gene are SGHTA and FQGTGA. There are 15 residues in the CDR3. Trimming took 5 bases from V and 3 from J, leaving 15 bases between them. The sequenced CDR3 bases are TGTGCCAGCAGCCCAACCCCGGCAGCGACAGATACG. Its protein is CASSPTPAATDT. The entire CDR3 protein is CASSPTPAATDTQYF.